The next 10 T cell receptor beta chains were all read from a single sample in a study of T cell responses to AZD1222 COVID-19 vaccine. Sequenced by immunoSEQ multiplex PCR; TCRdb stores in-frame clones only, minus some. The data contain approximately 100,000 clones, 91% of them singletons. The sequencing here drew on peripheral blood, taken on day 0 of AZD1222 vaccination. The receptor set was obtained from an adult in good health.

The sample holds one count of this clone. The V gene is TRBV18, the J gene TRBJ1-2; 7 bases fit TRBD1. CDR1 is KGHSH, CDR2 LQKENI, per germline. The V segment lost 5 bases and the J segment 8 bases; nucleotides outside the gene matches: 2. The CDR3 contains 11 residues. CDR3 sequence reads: CASSTGDGYTF. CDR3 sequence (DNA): TGTGCCAGCTCAACAGGGGACGGCTACACCTTC.

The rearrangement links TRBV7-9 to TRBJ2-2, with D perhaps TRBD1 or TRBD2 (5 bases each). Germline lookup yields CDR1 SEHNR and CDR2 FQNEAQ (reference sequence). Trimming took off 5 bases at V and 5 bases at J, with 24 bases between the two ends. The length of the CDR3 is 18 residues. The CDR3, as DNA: TGTGCCAGCAGCGTACCGGGACCGGGGATTAGTTTGACCGGGGAGCTGTTTTTT. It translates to CASSVPGPGISLTGELFF.

CDR3 region: CATSRAATNEKLFF. The CDR3 nucleotides are TGTGCCACCAGCAGAGCCGCAACTAATGAAAAACTGTTTTTT. The J gene is TRBJ1-4, the V gene TRBV15, with D hard to call. Germline CDR1 LNHNV, CDR2 YYDKDF (reference sequence). V lost 1 base and J 0 bases, leaving 3 bases between the germline ends. This CDR3 has 14 residues. Combining the CDR3 with reference TRBV15 and TRBJ1-4 gives the whole variable domain DAMVIQNPRYQVTQFGKPVTLSCSQTLNHNVMYWYQQKSSQAPKLLFHYYDKDFNNEADTPDNFQSRRPNTSFCFLDIRSPGLGDTAMYLCATSRAATNEKLFFGSGTQLSVL.

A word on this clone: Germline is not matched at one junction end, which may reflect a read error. CDR3 sequence (DNA): TGTGCCAGCACTGAAGTTCCGGGACAGGGGATCAACTATGGCTACACCTTC. It translates to CASTEVPGQGINYGYTF. This chain uses TRBV2 with TRBJ1-2; 10 bases map to TRBD1. This CDR3 is 17 amino acids long. Germline V gene data show CDR1 as SNHLY and CDR2 as FYNNEI.

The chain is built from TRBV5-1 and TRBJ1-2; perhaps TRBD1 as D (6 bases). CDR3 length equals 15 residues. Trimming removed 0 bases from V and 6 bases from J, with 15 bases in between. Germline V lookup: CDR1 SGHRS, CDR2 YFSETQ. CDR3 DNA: TGCGCCAGCAGCTTGGTAGCGGGGGGCGAAAATGGCTACACCTTC. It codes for CASSLVAGGENGYTF.

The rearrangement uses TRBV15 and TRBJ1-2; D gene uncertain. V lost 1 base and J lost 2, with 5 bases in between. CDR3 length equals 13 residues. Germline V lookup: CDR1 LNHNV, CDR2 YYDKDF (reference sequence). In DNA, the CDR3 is TGTGCCACCAGCAGAGTGAAGAACTATGGCTACACCTTC. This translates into CATSRVKNYGYTF.

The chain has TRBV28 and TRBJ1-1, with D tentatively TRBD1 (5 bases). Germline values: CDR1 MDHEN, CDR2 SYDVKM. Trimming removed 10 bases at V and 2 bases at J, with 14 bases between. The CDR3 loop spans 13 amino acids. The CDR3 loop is CATSGIPNTEAFF. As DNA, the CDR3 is TGTGCCACCTCAGGGATTCCTAACACTGAAGCTTTCTTT. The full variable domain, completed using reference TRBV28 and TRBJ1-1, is DVKVTQSSRYLVKRTGEKVFLECVQDMDHENMFWYRQDPGLGLRLIYFSYDVKMKEKGDIPEGYSVSREKKERFSLILESASTNQTSMYLCATSGIPNTEAFFGQGTRLTVV.

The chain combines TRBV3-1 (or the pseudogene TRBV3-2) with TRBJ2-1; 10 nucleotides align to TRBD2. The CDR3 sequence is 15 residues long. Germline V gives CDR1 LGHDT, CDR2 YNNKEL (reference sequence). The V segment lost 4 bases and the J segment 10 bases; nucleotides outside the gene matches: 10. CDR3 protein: CASSRFSSGGREQFF. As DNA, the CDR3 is TGTGCCAGCAGCCGCTTCTCTAGCGGGGGACGGGAGCAGTTCTTC.

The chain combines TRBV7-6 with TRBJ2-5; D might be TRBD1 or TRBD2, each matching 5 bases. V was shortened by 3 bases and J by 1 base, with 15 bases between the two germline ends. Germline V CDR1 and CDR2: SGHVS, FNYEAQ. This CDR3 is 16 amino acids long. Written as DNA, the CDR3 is TGTGCCAGCAGCTTTGGGGATAGTGGGGGCCAAGAGACCCAGTACTTC. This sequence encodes CASSFGDSGGQETQYF.

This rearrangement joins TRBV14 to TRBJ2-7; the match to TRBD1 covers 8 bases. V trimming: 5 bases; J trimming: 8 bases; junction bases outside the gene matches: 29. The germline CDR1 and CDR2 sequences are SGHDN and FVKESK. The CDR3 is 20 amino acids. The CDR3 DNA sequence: TGTGCCAGCAGCTACGACCTACCAGGCGCAACGGGACAGGTGGGAGAAAAGCAGTACTTC. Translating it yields CASSYDLPGATGQVGEKQYF.